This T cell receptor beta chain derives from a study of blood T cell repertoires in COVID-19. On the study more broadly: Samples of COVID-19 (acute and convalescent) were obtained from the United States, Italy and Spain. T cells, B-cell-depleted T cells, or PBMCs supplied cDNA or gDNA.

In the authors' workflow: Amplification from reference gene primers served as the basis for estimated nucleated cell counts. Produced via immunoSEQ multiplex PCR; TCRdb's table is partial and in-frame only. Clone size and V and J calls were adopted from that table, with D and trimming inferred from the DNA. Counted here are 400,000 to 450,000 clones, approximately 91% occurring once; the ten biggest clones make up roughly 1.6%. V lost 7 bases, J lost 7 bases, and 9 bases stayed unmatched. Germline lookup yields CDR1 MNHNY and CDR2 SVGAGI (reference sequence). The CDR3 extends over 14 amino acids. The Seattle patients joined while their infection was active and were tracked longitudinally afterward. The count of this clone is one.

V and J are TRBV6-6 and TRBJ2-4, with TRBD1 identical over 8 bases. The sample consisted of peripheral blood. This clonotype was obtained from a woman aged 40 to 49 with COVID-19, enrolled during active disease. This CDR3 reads CASMPGGLLNIQYF. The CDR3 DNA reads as TGTGCCAGCATGCCAGGGGGCTTGTTGAACATTCAGTACTTC.